A selection of T cell receptor beta chains follows, all from one sample in a study of T-cell memory formation after mild COVID-19. TCRdb processed the 5' RACE reads anew with MiXCR; each CDR3 protein has one entry. Of roughly 100,000 distinct CDR3 sequences in the sample, roughly an eighth are singletons; the top ten hold around 26%. Sequenced: PBMCs or a T cell subset sorted from them (not recorded which). These receptors originate from an adult woman who had mild COVID-19 (a few samples of this study predate the infection). Cell type and time point are not known. The CDR3 runs from the conserved cysteine through the conserved F or W. A D gene is named only where the DNA matches it firmly. Part of the rows lack a size; the others show once, few, many or a class for expanded clones.

clone size	CDR3 length	J gene	D gene	V gene	CDR3 DNA	CDR3 protein
few	16	TRBJ2-7	TRBD2	TRBV24-1	TGTGCCACCAGTGGTGCTAGCGGGGCGACCGCCTACGAGCAGTACTTC	CATSGASGATAYEQYF
many	14	TRBJ2-2	-	TRBV25-1	TGTGCCAGCAGAGCGTCGGCATACACCGGGGAGCTGTTTTTT	CASRASAYTGELFF
many	15	TRBJ2-1	-	TRBV4-1	TGCGCCAGCAGCCAAGTCGAACTAGCCGAATATGAGCAGTTCTTC	CASSQVELAEYEQFF
-	15	TRBJ2-7	TRBD1	TRBV9	TGTGCCAGCAGCTGCTCCGGGACAGGGCCCTACGAGCAGTACTTC	CASSCSGTGPYEQYF
many	15	TRBJ2-5	-	TRBV9	TGTGCCAGCAGCGTAGTCGGGTCAAGGGGAGAGACCCAGTACTTC	CASSVVGSRGETQYF
-	15	TRBJ2-1	-	TRBV15	TGTGCCACCAGCAAAGGGGGAGGGGTCTACAATGAGCAGTTCTTC	CATSKGGGVYNEQFF
-	17	TRBJ2-2	TRBD1	TRBV6-4	TGTGCCAGCAGTGACTCTCCGGGACAGGGATTCGCCGGGGAGCTGTTTTTT	CASSDSPGQGFAGELFF
-	18	TRBJ1-1	TRBD1	TRBV7-6	TGTGCCAGCAGCTTAAACGGCAGGGGGTTTACTGTTTCCCCTGAAGCTTTCTTT	CASSLNGRGFTVSPEAFF
few	15	TRBJ2-5	TRBD2	TRBV12-3/TRBV12-4	TGTGCCAGCAGTTTAGCGCCGGGGGGTGGTAAGACCCAGTACTTC	CASSLAPGGGKTQYF
-	16	TRBJ1-2	-	TRBV18	TGTGCCAGCTCACCATCCGAGGACATCACGGACTATGGCTACACCTTC	CASSPSEDITDYGYTF
-	14	TRBJ2-1	TRBD1	TRBV12-3/TRBV12-4	TGTGCCAGCTCGATCGGGACAGGGGCTAATGAGCAGTTCTTC	CASSIGTGANEQFF
-	16	TRBJ1-2	-	TRBV15	TGTGCCACCAGCAGGGAGGCGGAGGGCTTCGGCTATGGCTACACCTTC	CATSREAEGFGYGYTF
once	15	TRBJ1-1	-	TRBV12-3/TRBV12-4	TGTGCCAGCAGTTTCGAAAACCTGATCCACACTGAAGCTTTCTTT	CASSFENLIHTEAFF
-	17	TRBJ2-3	TRBD2	TRBV9	TGTGCCAGCAGCGTACCGACTAGCGGGACTAGCACAGATACGCAGTATTTT	CASSVPTSGTSTDTQYF
-	16	TRBJ2-7	TRBD2	TRBV19	TGTGCCAGTAGCCCAACAATAAGCGGGACGACCTACGAGCAGTACTTC	CASSPTISGTTYEQYF
-	11	TRBJ2-7	-	TRBV23-1	TGCGCCACCTGGGACGGCTACGAGCAGTACTTC	CATWDGYEQYF
-	14	TRBJ2-1	-	TRBV27	TGTGCCAGCAGTTTATCAGGTGATGACAATGAGCAGTTCTTC	CASSLSGDDNEQFF
few	15	TRBJ2-1	TRBD2	TRBV7-3	TGTGCCAGCACCCCTGGACTAGCGGGAGTTCATGAGCAGTTCTTC	CASTPGLAGVHEQFF
few	16	TRBJ1-1	-	TRBV2	TGTGCCAGCAGTGAAAAATCAGGGAGGTTCGGCACTGAAGCTTTCTTT	CASSEKSGRFGTEAFF
-	15	TRBJ2-5	-	TRBV7-8	TGTGCCAGCATTTTAACCCCGACCAACCAAGAGACCCAGTACTTC	CASILTPTNQETQYF
few	14	TRBJ1-6	-	TRBV19	TGTGCCAGTAGTATAACACCTTCCTATTCACCCCTCCACTTT	CASSITPSYSPLHF
few	14	TRBJ1-1	TRBD1	TRBV29-1	TGCAGCGTTGAAGGGGACAGTTGGAACACTGAAGCTTTCTTT	CSVEGDSWNTEAFF
-	14	TRBJ2-1	-	TRBV6-2/TRBV6-3	TGTGCCAGCAGTTTTGAAGGGTTTTGGAATGAGCAGTTCTTC	CASSFEGFWNEQFF
-	15	TRBJ2-7	-	TRBV7-9	TGTGCCAGCAGCCCGTCAACAGGGAGCTCCTACGAGCAGTACTTC	CASSPSTGSSYEQYF
few	15	TRBJ2-7	TRBD1	TRBV6-5	TGTGCCAGCAGTTATTCCGGGACAGGGGTCTACGAGCAGTACTTC	CASSYSGTGVYEQYF
few	18	TRBJ2-5	TRBD1	TRBV10-3	TGTGCCATCAGTGAGCCAAGAACAGGGGGCCCCAACCAAGAGACCCAGTACTTC	CAISEPRTGGPNQETQYF
-	13	TRBJ1-1	-	TRBV4-3	TGCGCCAGCAGCCAAGATGCCCCCACTGAAGCTTTCTTT	CASSQDAPTEAFF
-	13	TRBJ2-1	-	TRBV15	TGTGCCACCAGCGGGGGGGGCGACAGTCAGCAGTTCTTC	CATSGGGDSQQFF
-	19	TRBJ2-3	TRBD1	TRBV24-1	TGTGCCACCAGTGATCACACCTTCGGGACAGGCTCTAGCACAGATACGCAGTATTTT	CATSDHTFGTGSSTDTQYF
few	19	TRBJ1-1	TRBD1	TRBV5-1	TGCGCCAGCAGCTTGGAGAATACGACAGGGTCGTTTCTGGACACTGAAGCTTTCTTT	CASSLENTTGSFLDTEAFF
-	13	TRBJ1-6	-	TRBV7-8	TGTGCCAGCAGCTTAGCTCCTGACTCACCCCTCCACTTT	CASSLAPDSPLHF
few	12	TRBJ2-5	-	TRBV7-9	TGTGCCAGCAGCTTAGGGGTGGAGACCCAGTACTTC	CASSLGVETQYF
many	15	TRBJ2-7	-	TRBV20-1	TGCAGTGCTAGAGATAGGCAGGAAAGCTCCTACGAGCAGTACTTC	CSARDRQESSYEQYF
many	14	TRBJ2-7	TRBD1	TRBV7-6	TGTGCCAGCAGCTTGGGTCAGGGGGCCTACGAGCAGTACTTC	CASSLGQGAYEQYF
-	12	TRBJ2-1	-	TRBV7-6	TGTGCCAGCAGCCCTAATAGACTTGAGCAGTTCTTC	CASSPNRLEQFF
-	14	TRBJ1-1	-	TRBV5-1	TGCGCCAGCAGCTTGGACCCCGGAGAAACTGAAGCTTTCTTT	CASSLDPGETEAFF
many	15	TRBJ2-3	TRBD2	TRBV13	TGTGCCAGCAGCCTTAGCGGGGGAGGATCAGATACGCAGTATTTT	CASSLSGGGSDTQYF
few	12	TRBJ2-3	-	TRBV9	TGTGCCAGCAGCGTAGGCACAGATACGCAGTATTTT	CASSVGTDTQYF
few	17	TRBJ2-3	-	TRBV7-2	TGTGCCAGCAGCTTAGGATGGGGCTGGGGCGACACAGATACGCAGTATTTT	CASSLGWGWGDTDTQYF
-	18	TRBJ2-1	TRBD2	TRBV18	TGTGCCAGCTCACCACCTCCGAGGACTAGCGGGAGGGACAATGAGCAGTTCTTC	CASSPPPRTSGRDNEQFF